The T cell receptor (beta chain) described here comes from a study of T cells in Graves' hyperthyroidism and ophthalmopathy. J lost 2 bases, V lost 0 bases, and 1 base had no gene match. Germline-derived CDR1 and CDR2 are SQVTM and ANQGSEA. This CDR3 spans 14 amino acids. Amplification targeted TCR beta CDR3 regions from RNA transcripts. First-round RT-PCR targeting the TCR CDR3 was performed with the HTBI primer set. TCRdb reanalysed the multiplex PCR reads using MiXCR and keeps one entry per CDR3 protein. Of about 520,000 distinct CDR3 sequences in the sample, roughly 25% are singletons; the top ten hold approximately 10%.

What was sequenced was blood. The clonotype comes from a woman in her twenties or thirties with Graves' ophthalmopathy. The chain is built from TRBV29-1 and TRBJ1-2; the match to TRBD1 covers 9 bases. CDR3 coding DNA: TGCAGCGTTGAAGAAGGGACAGGGAACTATGGCTACACCTTC. It translates to CSVEEGTGNYGYTF.